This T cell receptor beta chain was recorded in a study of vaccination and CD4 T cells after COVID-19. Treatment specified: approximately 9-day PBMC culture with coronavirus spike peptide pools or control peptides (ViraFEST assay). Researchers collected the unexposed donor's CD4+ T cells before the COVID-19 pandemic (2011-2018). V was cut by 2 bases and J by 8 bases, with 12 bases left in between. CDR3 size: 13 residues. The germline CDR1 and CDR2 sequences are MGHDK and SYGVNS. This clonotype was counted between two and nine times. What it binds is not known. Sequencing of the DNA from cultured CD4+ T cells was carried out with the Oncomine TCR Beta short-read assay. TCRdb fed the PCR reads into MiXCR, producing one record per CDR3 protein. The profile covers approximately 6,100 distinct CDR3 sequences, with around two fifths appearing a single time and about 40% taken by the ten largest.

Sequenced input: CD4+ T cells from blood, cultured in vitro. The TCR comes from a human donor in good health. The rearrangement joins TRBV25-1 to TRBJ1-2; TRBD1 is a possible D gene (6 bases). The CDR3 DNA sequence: TGTGCCAGCAGTGAAGGGGGCCTTGGGGGCTACACCTTC. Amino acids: CASSEGGLGGYTF.